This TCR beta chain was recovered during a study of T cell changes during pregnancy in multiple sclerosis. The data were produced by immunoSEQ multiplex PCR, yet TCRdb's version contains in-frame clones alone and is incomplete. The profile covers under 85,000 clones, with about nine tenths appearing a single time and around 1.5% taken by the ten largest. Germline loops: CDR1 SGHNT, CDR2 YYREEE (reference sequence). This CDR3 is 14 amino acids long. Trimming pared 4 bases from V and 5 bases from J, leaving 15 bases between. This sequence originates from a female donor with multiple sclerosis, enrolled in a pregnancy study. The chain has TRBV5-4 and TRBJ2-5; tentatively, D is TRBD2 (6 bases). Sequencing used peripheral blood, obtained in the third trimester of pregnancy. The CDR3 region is CASSPTRPRETQYF. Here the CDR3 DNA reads TGTGCCAGCAGCCCGACTAGGCCGCGGGAGACCCAGTACTTC.